This TCR beta chain was sequenced in a study of control samples from healthy donors and cancer patients. The V gene end was trimmed by 3 bases and the J gene end by 2 bases; junction bases not matched to a gene: 5. Germline V lookup: CDR1 MDHEN, CDR2 SYDVKM. The CDR3 sequence is 15 residues long. Repertoires were generated with immunoSEQ multiplex PCR, while TCRdb's copy carries only in-frame clones and drops some. The sample yields about 54,000 clones, around 95% seen once. This clonotype was obtained from a woman aged 25-40 years in good health. This sequence joins TRBV28 and TRBJ2-7, with TRBD2 matching over 9 bases. Sequences were obtained from blood. The CDR3 spells CASSFTSGSAYEQYF. The CDR3 region has the DNA TGTGCCAGCAGTTTCACTAGCGGGTCTGCCTACGAGCAGTACTTC. The entire variable domain, with the rest obtained from reference TRBV28 and TRBJ2-7, is as follows: DVKVTQSSRYLVKRTGEKVFLECVQDMDHENMFWYRQDPGLGLRLIYFSYDVKMKEKGDIPEGYSVSREKKERFSLILESASTNQTSMYLCASSFTSGSAYEQYFGPGTRLTVT.